Listed below are T cell receptor beta chains from one sample, sequenced in a study of blood T cell repertoires in COVID-19. Measured with immunoSEQ multiplex PCR; TCRdb has only the in-frame clones, and not every one. The repertoire consists of about 82,000 clones, with 75% to 90% occurring once and the leading ten covering around 1.2%. Sequenced input: PBMCs or T cells enriched from blood (not recorded which). These receptors were taken from a woman aged 45-59 years with acute COVID-19. The CDR3 runs from the conserved cysteine through the conserved F or W. A D gene is named only where the DNA matches it firmly. Only part of the rows carry a size: once, few, many, or a class if the clone is expanded.

v_call	clone_size	j_call	d_call	cdr3_length	cdr3_aa	cdr3_nt
TRBV9	-	TRBJ1-2	-	13	CASSVTGNYGYTF	TGTGCCAGCAGCGTCACAGGAAACTATGGCTACACCTTC
TRBV6-2/TRBV6-3	-	TRBJ1-4	-	12	CASSRLLEKLFF	TGTGCCAGCAGCCGTCTTTTGGAAAAACTGTTTTTT
TRBV5-1	-	TRBJ1-4	TRBD1	15	CASSLAGTVDEKLFF	TGCGCCAGCAGCTTGGCTGGGACAGTCGACGAAAAACTGTTTTTT
TRBV3-1/TRBV3-2	-	TRBJ1-5	TRBD1	15	CASNQDWTGNQPQHF	TGTGCCAGCAACCAAGACTGGACAGGTAATCAGCCCCAGCATTTT
TRBV4-1	-	TRBJ1-4	-	14	CASSQGGNNEKLFF	TGCGCCAGCAGCCAAGGAGGAAATAATGAAAAACTGTTTTTT
TRBV19	-	TRBJ1-2	-	15	CASKTAERTNYGYTF	TGTGCCAGTAAGACGGCAGAGCGCACTAACTATGGCTACACCTTC
TRBV19	-	TRBJ1-4	-	14	CASRSGATNEKLFF	TGTGCCAGTAGGAGTGGGGCTACTAATGAAAAACTGTTTTTT
TRBV18	once	TRBJ1-4	-	14	CASSLRQNNEKLFF	TGTGCCAGCTCACTACGACAGAATAATGAAAAACTGTTTTTT
TRBV19	once	TRBJ2-1	TRBD1	16	CASSPSRGPGGNEQFF	TGTGCCAGTAGTCCGTCCAGGGGCCCAGGGGGCAATGAGCAGTTCTTC
TRBV18	-	TRBJ2-1	-	14	CASSPVQGGNEQFF	TGTGCCAGCTCACCTGTTCAGGGGGGCAATGAGCAGTTCTTC
TRBV6-2/TRBV6-3	-	TRBJ2-2	TRBD2	17	CASSYPGGGVGTGELFF	TGTGCCAGCAGTTACCCCGGGGGGGGCGTTGGCACCGGGGAGCTGTTTTTT
TRBV21-1	-	TRBJ2-3	-	16	CASSKVGGAYTDTQYF	TGTGCCAGCAGCAAAGTAGGCGGGGCCTATACAGATACGCAGTATTTT
TRBV19	-	TRBJ2-4	TRBD1	17	CASSMDSDRLAKNIQYF	TGTGCCAGTAGTATGGATTCGGACAGGCTAGCCAAAAACATTCAGTACTTC
TRBV27	-	TRBJ1-6	TRBD1	13	CASRQGIHSPLHF	TGTGCCAGCCGACAGGGAATTCATTCACCCCTCCACTTT
TRBV11-2	-	TRBJ1-2	TRBD1	14	CASRHPGTGDGYTF	TGTGCCAGCAGGCATCCCGGGACAGGGGATGGCTACACCTTC
TRBV3-1/TRBV3-2	-	TRBJ1-6	TRBD1	15	CASSQVGDRGQTLHF	TGTGCCAGCAGCCAAGTAGGCGACAGGGGGCAGACCCTCCACTTT
TRBV6-5	-	TRBJ1-1	-	15	CASLSGAEMNTEAFF	TGTGCCAGTCTAAGCGGGGCAGAAATGAACACTGAAGCTTTCTTT
TRBV5-1	-	TRBJ2-3	TRBD1	15	CASSLQGTAGDTQYF	TGCGCCAGCAGCTTGCAGGGGACAGCAGGGGATACGCAGTATTTT
TRBV9	-	TRBJ2-4	TRBD2	15	CASSVGMTSENIQYF	TGTGCCAGCAGCGTAGGTATGACTAGCGAAAACATTCAGTACTTC
TRBV4-3	-	TRBJ1-4	TRBD1	15	CASSQETGIKGKLFF	TGCGCCAGCAGCCAAGAGACAGGGATTAAAGGAAAACTGTTTTTT
TRBV7-3	-	TRBJ2-3	TRBD2	14	CASSRAGETDTQYF	TGTGCCAGCAGTAGAGCGGGAGAAACAGATACGCAGTATTTT
TRBV7-2	-	TRBJ1-1	-	15	CASSLAVGVNTEAFF	TGTGCCAGCAGCTTAGCCGTAGGAGTGAACACTGAAGCTTTCTTT
TRBV19	-	TRBJ2-1	-	14	CASSPGEIANEQFF	TGTGCCAGTAGTCCCGGGGAGATAGCCAATGAGCAGTTCTTC
TRBV7-9	-	TRBJ2-2	-	14	CASSPRAYTGELFF	TGTGCCAGCAGCCCGAGGGCCTACACCGGGGAGCTGTTTTTT
TRBV6-1	-	TRBJ1-2	-	14	CASSESGRNYGYTF	TGTGCCAGCAGTGAATCCGGGAGGAACTATGGCTACACCTTC
TRBV15	-	TRBJ2-2	TRBD1	16	CATSKHRGPNTGELFF	TGTGCCACCAGCAAACACAGGGGGCCGAACACCGGGGAGCTGTTTTTT
TRBV5-6	-	TRBJ1-2	TRBD1	13	CASSLTGPRGYTF	TGTGCCAGCAGCCTGACAGGGCCCCGTGGCTACACCTTC
TRBV30	-	TRBJ1-5	-	13	CAWSQIGNQPQHF	TGTGCCTGGAGCCAAATAGGCAATCAGCCCCAGCATTTT
TRBV3-1/TRBV3-2	once	TRBJ2-7	TRBD1	18	CASSQDSSGGQGSYEQYF	TGTGCCAGCAGCCAAGATTCGTCAGGGGGTCAGGGATCCTACGAGCAGTACTTC
TRBV11-2	-	TRBJ2-1	-	16	CASSLVRRGQYNEQFF	TGTGCCAGCAGCTTAGTACGGCGGGGGCAGTACAATGAGCAGTTCTTC
TRBV11-2	-	TRBJ1-2	TRBD1	16	CASSQEVGRGNYGYTF	TGTGCCAGCAGCCAAGAGGTGGGCAGGGGGAACTATGGCTACACCTTC
TRBV19	-	TRBJ1-5	-	15	CASSIGTASNQPQHF	TGTGCCAGTAGTATTGGGACTGCGAGCAATCAGCCCCAGCATTTT
TRBV7-2	-	TRBJ2-1	-	15	CASSLAPTAGNEQFF	TGTGCCAGCAGCTTAGCCCCGACTGCCGGCAATGAGCAGTTCTTC
TRBV3-1/TRBV3-2	-	TRBJ1-1	TRBD1	14	CASSQADRRREAFF	TGTGCCAGCAGCCAAGCGGACAGGCGACGTGAAGCTTTCTTT
TRBV14	once	TRBJ1-5	-	14	CASSQGGLNQPQHF	TGTGCCAGCAGCCAAGGAGGGTTGAATCAGCCCCAGCATTTT
TRBV7-9	-	TRBJ2-7	-	11	CASSPLSEQYF	TGTGCCAGCAGCCCCCTATCCGAGCAGTACTTC
TRBV4-2	-	TRBJ1-5	TRBD1	18	CASSQTTSGQGYYQPQHF	TGTGCCAGCAGCCAGACAACTTCGGGACAGGGGTACTATCAGCCCCAGCATTTT
TRBV4-2	-	TRBJ2-1	TRBD2	16	CASSQEPGLEVQEQFF	TGTGCCAGCAGCCAAGAACCGGGACTAGAGGTTCAGGAGCAGTTCTTC
TRBV19	-	TRBJ1-2	TRBD1	18	CASSKGRLQGSRFHGYTF	TGTGCCAGTAGTAAGGGTCGCCTACAGGGGTCGAGGTTTCATGGCTACACCTTC
TRBV11-2	-	TRBJ1-1	TRBD1	15	CASSLGYRGYTEAFF	TGTGCCAGCAGCTTAGGGTACAGGGGATACACTGAAGCTTTCTTT
TRBV5-1	-	TRBJ2-7	TRBD2	17	CASSPRTSGSETYEQYF	TGCGCCAGCAGCCCCCGGACTAGCGGGAGTGAAACCTACGAGCAGTACTTC
TRBV11-3	-	TRBJ2-1	TRBD2	13	CASSLVGAGEQFF	TGTGCCAGCAGCTTAGTTGGAGCGGGAGAGCAGTTCTTC
TRBV5-8	-	TRBJ1-4	-	15	CASSLRDMVNEKLFF	TGTGCCAGCAGCCTCCGGGACATGGTGAATGAAAAACTGTTTTTT
TRBV5-6	-	TRBJ1-3	-	14	CASSFRTAGNTIYF	TGTGCCAGCAGCTTCAGGACAGCGGGAAACACCATATATTTT
TRBV7-9	-	TRBJ2-3	TRBD2	16	CASSPGLAGGRDTQYF	TGTGCCAGCAGCCCGGGACTAGCGGGAGGGCGAGATACGCAGTATTTT
TRBV4-1	-	TRBJ2-5	TRBD2	19	CASSQEGGTGLARPETQYF	TGCGCCAGCAGCCAAGAGGGCGGAACGGGACTAGCGCGTCCAGAGACCCAGTACTTC
TRBV5-8	-	TRBJ2-6	TRBD1	18	CASSPGQGVLSGANVLTF	TGTGCCAGCAGCCCGGGACAGGGGGTCCTCTCTGGGGCCAACGTCCTGACTTTC
TRBV27	-	TRBJ1-1	-	13	CASSARLNTEAFF	TGTGCCAGCAGTGCCCGACTTAACACTGAAGCTTTCTTT
TRBV7-9	-	TRBJ1-2	TRBD1	16	CASSLGRDRGLYGYTF	TGTGCCAGCAGCTTGGGTCGGGACAGGGGGCTCTATGGCTACACCTTC
TRBV2	-	TRBJ1-4	TRBD1	17	CASRIGQGYADNEKLFF	TGTGCCAGCAGAATCGGACAGGGATATGCCGATAATGAAAAACTGTTTTTT
TRBV27	-	TRBJ1-4	TRBD1	13	CASRGQGREKLFF	TGTGCCAGCCGCGGACAGGGAAGGGAAAAACTGTTTTTT
TRBV19	-	TRBJ1-1	TRBD1	17	CASSMSTGARMNTEAFF	TGTGCCAGTAGTATGTCGACAGGGGCCCGCATGAACACTGAAGCTTTCTTT
TRBV11-1	once	TRBJ2-7	-	15	CASSLGQPITYEQYF	TGTGCCAGCAGCTTAGGACAGCCCATCACCTACGAGCAGTACTTC
TRBV9	-	TRBJ1-2	-	13	CASSVGAGDGYTF	TGTGCCAGCAGCGTAGGAGCGGGGGATGGCTACACCTTC
TRBV7-7	-	TRBJ2-2	TRBD1	16	CASSPRRTGNTGELFF	TGTGCTAGCAGCCCCCGTAGGACAGGGAACACCGGGGAGCTGTTTTTT
TRBV30	-	TRBJ1-2	-	14	CAWRGGPGDYGYTF	TGTGCCTGGCGGGGGGGGCCGGGGGACTATGGCTACACCTTC
TRBV6-5	-	TRBJ2-2	TRBD2	15	CASRKAMGGTGELFF	TGTGCCAGCAGGAAGGCCATGGGGGGGACCGGGGAGCTGTTTTTT
TRBV5-1	once	TRBJ2-3	TRBD1	15	CASSPDRAGADTQYF	TGCGCCAGCAGCCCGGACAGGGCCGGGGCAGATACGCAGTATTTT
TRBV30	-	TRBJ2-1	-	12	CAWNQQGNEQFF	TGTGCCTGGAATCAACAGGGCAATGAGCAGTTCTTC
TRBV5-5	-	TRBJ1-2	-	18	CASSLTPRSGEGGYGYTF	TGTGCCAGCAGCTTGACTCCCCGGTCAGGGGAAGGAGGCTATGGCTACACCTTC